The clone carrying this TCR beta chain was detected many times. MiXCR, applied by TCRdb to the 5' RACE reads, yields one record per CDR3 protein. This repertoire shows nearly 110,000 distinct CDR3 sequences, around 10% found once; its top ten account for 7.6%. Germline V gene lookup returns CDR1 MRHNA and CDR2 SNTAGT. This CDR3 comprises 17 residues. Trimming removed 2 bases at V and 0 bases at J, with 14 bases between. This sample was taken from a study of early T cells in non-severe SARS-CoV-2 infection. The sequenced sample was whole blood. This rearrangement joins TRBV6-4 to TRBJ2-1; D unclear. The source of this sequence is an adult who was a healthcare worker with PCR-confirmed SARS-CoV-2 infection or an uninfected control (not recorded which). The CDR3 reads CASSDPIRTHSYNEQFF. CDR3 nucleotides: TGTGCCAGCAGTGACCCGATTCGGACGCACTCCTACAATGAGCAGTTCTTC.